These 30 T cell receptor beta chains originate from one sample sequenced in a study of somatic mutations in cytotoxic T cells in rheumatoid arthritis. Only in-frame clones appear in the TCRdb table, and some are missing; sequencing was by immunoSEQ multiplex PCR. The sample consists of tens of thousands of clones, 85% to 90% of them appearing once. Sample: CD8+ T cells sorted from blood. The receptors were gathered from an adult with rheumatoid arthritis.

The gene calls are TRBV11-2 and TRBJ1-1, with TRBD1 matching 7 bases. Germline trimming cut 2 bases from V and 7 bases from J; bases unmatched to any gene: 1. Germline values: CDR1 SGHAT, CDR2 FQNNGV. The CDR3 is made up of 12 amino acids. Here the CDR3 reads CASSLWDSEAFF. CDR3 nucleotide sequence: TGTGCCAGCAGCTTATGGGACAGTGAAGCTTTCTTT.

The rearrangement links TRBV11-1 to TRBJ1-1, with a tentative D call TRBD1 (6 bases). Germline CDR1 reads SGHAT; CDR2 reads FQDESV (reference sequence). The length of the CDR3 is 14 residues. Deletions cut 6 bases from V and 1 base from J, with 12 bases between. CDR3: CASSWRGGNTEAFF. The DNA for the CDR3 is TGTGCCAGCAGTTGGAGGGGGGGGAACACTGAAGCTTTCTTT.

The gene calls are TRBV29-1 and TRBJ2-7; unclear D gene. The CDR3 has 8 residues. From germline, CDR1 is SQVTM and CDR2 ANQGSEA. The CDR3: CTRCEQYF. DNA of the CDR3: TGCACCCGTTGCGAGCAGTACTTC.

The gene calls are TRBV7-3 and TRBJ2-3, with TRBD2 matching over 7 bases. With V trimmed by 4 bases and J by 4 bases, 5 bases remained unmatched. From germline, CDR1 is SGHTA and CDR2 FQGTGA. The length of the CDR3 is 14 residues. CDR3 amino acids: CASSYAGEPDTQYF. The CDR3 region has the DNA TGTGCCAGCAGCTACGCGGGGGAGCCAGATACGCAGTATTTT. The entire variable domain, with the rest obtained from reference TRBV7-3 and TRBJ2-3, is as follows: GAGVSQTPSNKVTEKGKYVELRCDPISGHTALYWYRQSLGQGPEFLIYFQGTGAADDSGLPNDRFFAVRPEGSVSTLKIQRTERGDSAVYLCASSYAGEPDTQYFGPGTRLTVL.

In this sample, this clone turned up once. The chain employs TRBV5-5 and TRBJ1-2; D is possibly TRBD1 (6 bases). The V gene's germline CDR1 is SGHKS and CDR2 YYEKEE (reference sequence). CDR3 length: 12 residues. V was cut by 1 base and J by 6 bases, with 7 bases left in between. In DNA form, the CDR3 reads TGTGCCAGCAGCTTGCCAGGGGATGGCTACACCTTC. Amino acids: CASSLPGDGYTF.

The V gene is TRBV6-5, the J gene TRBJ1-6; D uncertain. CDR1 MNHEY and CDR2 SVGAGI come from the germline V gene. The ends were cut back, 4 bases at V and 9 bases at J, with 10 bases in the middle. This CDR3 comprises 13 residues. CDR3 loop: CASSSYGSSPLHF. The CDR3 region has the DNA TGTGCCAGCAGTTCCTACGGGTCTTCACCCCTCCACTTT.

The chain links TRBV4-1 to TRBJ1-1; tentative D call: TRBD1 (5 bases). CDR3 length equals 14 residues. Trimming left V 6 bases short and J 0 bases short, with 11 bases between. CDR1 is MGHRA, CDR2 YSYEKL, per germline. This CDR3 is CASRGGELNTEAFF. The CDR3 nucleotides are TGCGCCAGCAGGGGAGGGGAACTGAACACTGAAGCTTTCTTT.

This rearrangement joins TRBV5-4 to TRBJ2-5, with D perhaps TRBD2 (5 bases). Looked up from germline, CDR1 is SGHNT and CDR2 is YYREEE (reference sequence). Trimming removed 0 bases from V and 1 base from J, with 10 bases in between. The CDR3 is 15 amino acids. DNA for the CDR3: TGTGCCAGCAGCTTGGTTGCGGCGGGCCAAGAGACCCAGTACTTC. Amino acids: CASSLVAAGQETQYF.

This chain joins TRBV2 and TRBJ2-7; D not resolved. CDR1 is SNHLY and CDR2 is FYNNEI in the germline V gene. The germline V and J ends were trimmed by 2 bases and 5 bases, with 16 bases remaining between them. The CDR3 has 15 residues. CDR3: CASSESPPGVNEQYF. The CDR3 bases are TGTGCCAGCAGTGAATCCCCTCCAGGAGTTAACGAGCAGTACTTC.

The gene calls are TRBV27 and TRBJ2-2; 8 bases match TRBD2. With V trimmed by 3 bases and J by 3 bases, 3 bases remained unmatched. The CDR3 length is 15 residues. Germline loops: CDR1 MNHEY, CDR2 SMNVEV (reference sequence). The CDR3, as DNA: TGTGCCAGCAGTTTTAGCGGGGATCACACCGGGGAGCTGTTTTTT. This gives the protein CASSFSGDHTGELFF.

In DNA, the CDR3 is TGTGCCAGCAGCTTCCTTGGACAGGGAAGATATAACACTGAAGCTTTCTTT. It is translated as CASSFLGQGRYNTEAFF. The chain has TRBV5-4 and TRBJ1-1; 8 bases match TRBD1. V was pared by 2 bases and J by 2 bases, with 11 bases of the junction left unmatched. Germline V gene lookup returns CDR1 SGHNT and CDR2 YYREEE (reference sequence). The CDR3 totals 17 residues.

The DNA of the CDR3 is TGCGCCAGCAGCCAATCCCCCTCCCCATATGACTATGGCTACACCTTC. Its protein is CASSQSPSPYDYGYTF. V gene TRBV4-1 combines with J gene TRBJ1-2; D is unclear. V lost 2 bases and J lost 3, with 16 bases in between. The CDR3 is 16 amino acids. Germline V gives CDR1 MGHRA, CDR2 YSYEKL.

This chain uses TRBV15 with TRBJ2-3; 11 bases align to TRBD1. The CDR3 contains 15 residues. Germline loops: CDR1 LNHNV, CDR2 YYDKDF (reference sequence). J lost 4 bases, V lost 4 bases, and 4 bases had no gene match. CDR3 nucleotide sequence: TGTGCCACCAGCAACAGGGGACAGGGGGCAGATACGCAGTATTTT. Translating gives CATSNRGQGADTQYF.

This rearrangement joins TRBV27 to TRBJ2-7; possible D gene TRBD2, 6 bases. CDR3 length: 17 amino acids. Trimming stripped 5 bases from V and 2 bases from J, with 22 bases between. CDR1 is MNHEY, CDR2 SMNVEV, per germline (reference sequence). The CDR3 coding sequence is TGTGCCAGCAGTCCCGTGGAGGGTCCTACAATACCCTACGAGCAGTACTTC. Its translation: CASSPVEGPTIPYEQYF.

This rearrangement joins TRBV6-1 to TRBJ2-1; TRBD2 matches at 8 bases. Germline V gene lookup returns CDR1 MNHNS and CDR2 SASEGT. V shed 7 bases, J shed 5 bases, and the junction held 10 bases outside the gene matches. This CDR3 has 15 amino acids. CDR3 nucleotides: TGTGCCAGCATTTTTGTTTTGACTAGCGACAATGAGCAGTTCTTC. Protein sequence: CASIFVLTSDNEQFF.

The V and J genes are TRBV4-1 and TRBJ2-1; perhaps TRBD1 as D (5 bases). Germline lookup yields CDR1 MGHRA and CDR2 YSYEKL. This CDR3 is built from 15 residues. Trimming left V 0 bases short and J 5 bases short, with 11 bases between. The CDR3, as DNA: TGCGCCAGCAGCCAAGAGTTAGGGGCTAACAATGAGCAGTTCTTC. Translating it yields CASSQELGANNEQFF.

V is TRBV12-5 and J is TRBJ2-7; D could derive from TRBD1 or TRBD2 (5 bases each). Germline CDR1 is LGHNT and CDR2 is FRNRAP. V dropped 5 bases and J dropped 0 bases, with 11 bases sitting between them. This CDR3 spans 14 amino acids. In DNA, the CDR3 is TGTGCTAGTGGTCCCCCAGGGAGCTCCTACGAGCAGTACTTC. It translates to CASGPPGSSYEQYF.

As concerns this clone: Mismatch with germline at one junction end may stem from a read error. The rearrangement uses TRBV7-8 and TRBJ1-1; unclear D gene. The CDR3 covers 16 residues. CDR1 SGHVS and CDR2 FQNEAQ come from the germline V gene. The CDR3 is CASSFQQGGSPTDAFF. CDR3 coding DNA: TGTGCCAGCAGCTTCCAACAAGGCGGCAGTCCTACTGACGCTTTCTTT.

The V call is TRBV4-1, the J call TRBJ1-5; D gene ambiguous. Germline V lookup: CDR1 MGHRA, CDR2 YSYEKL. V lost 0 bases and J 7 bases, leaving 13 bases between the germline ends. The CDR3 is made up of 15 amino acids. CDR3 DNA sequence: TGCGCCAGCAGCCAAGATGTTGGGGAGCGGCAGCCCCAGCATTTT. Amino acids: CASSQDVGERQPQHF.

This sequence joins TRBV20-1 and TRBJ2-5, with unresolved D. Trimming pared 5 bases from V and 4 bases from J, leaving 5 bases between. Germline CDR1 is DFQATT and CDR2 is SNEGSKA (reference sequence). The length of the CDR3 is 10 residues. CDR3 in DNA: TGCAGTGCTCTTCTAGAGACCCAGTACTTC. Its protein is CSALLETQYF.

The chain couples TRBV19 to TRBJ1-5, with TRBD1 identical over 7 bases. Germline V gives CDR1 LNHDA, CDR2 SQIVND (reference sequence). J lost 0 bases, V lost 7 bases, and 6 bases had no gene match. The CDR3 is made up of 15 amino acids. CDR3 coding DNA: TGTGCCAGTAAAAAAGGGGACAGTAGCAATCAGCCCCAGCATTTT. Translating it yields CASKKGDSSNQPQHF.

The chain carries TRBV7-9 and TRBJ2-5; TRBD2 aligns across 8 bases. J gave up 2 bases and V 1 base, and 9 bases lay outside the gene matches. Germline CDR1 reads SEHNR; CDR2 reads FQNEAQ (reference sequence). The CDR3 loop spans 17 amino acids. This CDR3 reads CASSLVRGGSRQETQYF. The CDR3 region has the DNA TGTGCCAGCAGCTTAGTGCGCGGGGGGTCCCGGCAAGAGACCCAGTACTTC.

Note on this clone: An end of the junction differs from the germline gene, which may be a read error. This chain joins TRBV7-9 and TRBJ1-3; no clear D. The germline gives CDR1 SEHNR, CDR2 FQNEAQ (reference sequence). The CDR3 consists of 9 residues. The CDR3 here is CASSSNEDF. CDR3 in DNA: TGTGCCAGCAGCTCTAACGAGGATTTT. The entire variable domain, with the rest obtained from reference TRBV7-9 and TRBJ1-3, is as follows: DTGVSQNPRHKITKRGQNVTFRCDPISEHNRLYWYRQTLGQGPEFLTYFQNEAQLEKSRLLSDRFSAERPKGSFSTLEIQRTEQGDSAMYLCASSSNEDFGEGSWLTVV.

The DNA for the CDR3 is TGTGCCAGCAGCTTAGGAAGACAGCGGGGGGCCTACGAGCAGTACTTC. It yields the protein CASSLGRQRGAYEQYF. The rearrangement joins TRBV7-9 to TRBJ2-7; 9 bases match TRBD2. V was pared by 1 base and J by 2 bases, with 6 bases of the junction left unmatched. Germline V gene sequence: CDR1 SEHNR, CDR2 FQNEAQ (reference sequence). The CDR3 totals 16 residues.

V usage is TRBV11-2 and J usage is TRBJ2-7; D could derive from TRBD1 or TRBD2 (5 bases each). The germline gives CDR1 SGHAT, CDR2 FQNNGV. The V end lost 4 bases, the J end lost 3 bases, and 13 bases lay between the germline ends. The CDR3 covers 14 residues. This CDR3 is CASSSRDGFYEQYF. The CDR3 nucleotides are TGTGCCAGCAGCTCTCGGGACGGGTTCTACGAGCAGTACTTC.

The chain recombines TRBV11-2 with TRBJ2-1, with 8 bases identical to TRBD2. The germline V gene encodes CDR1 SGHAT and CDR2 FQNNGV. The CDR3 length is 15 residues. V lost 6 bases and J lost 1; bases outside the gene matches: 5. The CDR3 coding sequence is TGTGCCAGCAGGCCTACTAGCGGTTCCTACAATGAGCAGTTCTTC. This encodes CASRPTSGSYNEQFF.

CDR3 in DNA: TGTGCCAGCAGACCGACTAGCGGAGGAGTCTACGAGCAGTACTTC. This translates into CASRPTSGGVYEQYF. This sequence joins TRBV14 and TRBJ2-7; 9 nucleotides align to TRBD2. Germline CDR1 is SGHDN and CDR2 is FVKESK. The V segment lost 6 bases and the J segment 3 bases; nucleotides outside the gene matches: 9. CDR3 length equals 15 residues. The complete variable domain, with remaining parts taken from reference TRBV14 and TRBJ2-7, reads EAGVTQFPSHSVIEKGQTVTLRCDPISGHDNLYWYRRVMGKEIKFLLHFVKESKQDESGMPNNRFLAERTGGTYSTLKVQPAELEDSGVYFCASRPTSGGVYEQYFGPGTRLTVT.

The V gene is TRBV27, the J gene TRBJ1-2; D possibly corresponds to TRBD1 (5 bases). V was pared by 5 bases and J by 5 bases, with 18 bases between. CDR1 and CDR2 (germline): MNHEY, SMNVEV (reference sequence). CDR3 length equals 15 residues. As DNA, the CDR3 is TGTGCCAGCAGTCCCTTGGGGGACCTACCTTATGGCTACACCTTC. Amino acids: CASSPLGDLPYGYTF.

The V call is TRBV9, the J call TRBJ1-4, with TRBD1 matching over 7 bases. CDR1 is SGDLS, CDR2 YYNGEE, per germline. The CDR3 is made up of 14 amino acids. J was trimmed by 4 bases and V by 3 bases; bases with no gene match: 3. Here the CDR3 DNA reads TGTGCCAGCAGCGCGGGACAGTTTAATGAAAAACTGTTTTTT. Translation gives CASSAGQFNEKLFF.

V gene TRBV10-3 combines with J gene TRBJ2-5, with D perhaps TRBD1 (6 bases). CDR3 length equals 18 residues. V lost 3 bases to trimming and J lost 3 bases, with 23 bases between them. CDR1 ENHRY and CDR2 SYGVKD come from the germline V gene. CDR3: CAISDILEADRREETQYF. DNA for the CDR3: TGTGCCATCAGTGACATACTGGAAGCAGACAGGCGAGAAGAGACCCAGTACTTC.